This TCR beta chain was sequenced in a study of T cells after yellow fever vaccination. Study-wide results and limits: A secondary response was less intense yet reached its peak sooner, at day 5 versus 15.

In the case of this clonotype: The antigen is undetermined.

V lost 6 bases and J lost 0, with 12 bases in between. This CDR3 comprises 14 residues. In germline, CDR1 is MNHEY, CDR2 SMNVEV (reference sequence). TCRdb fed the 5' RACE reads into MiXCR, producing one record per CDR3 protein. In the table there are some 420,000 distinct CDR3 sequences, about 17% of which are singletons. Material: PBMCs, obtained before the yellow fever booster vaccination. The receptor was derived from a man between 18 and 35 years old who received the YFV17D yellow fever vaccine. This rearrangement joins TRBV27 to TRBJ2-7; the D gene is possibly TRBD1 (6 bases). The DNA for the CDR3 is TGTGCCAGCAGACGACAGGCGTCCTCCTACGAGCAGTACTTC. Its protein is CASRRQASSYEQYF.